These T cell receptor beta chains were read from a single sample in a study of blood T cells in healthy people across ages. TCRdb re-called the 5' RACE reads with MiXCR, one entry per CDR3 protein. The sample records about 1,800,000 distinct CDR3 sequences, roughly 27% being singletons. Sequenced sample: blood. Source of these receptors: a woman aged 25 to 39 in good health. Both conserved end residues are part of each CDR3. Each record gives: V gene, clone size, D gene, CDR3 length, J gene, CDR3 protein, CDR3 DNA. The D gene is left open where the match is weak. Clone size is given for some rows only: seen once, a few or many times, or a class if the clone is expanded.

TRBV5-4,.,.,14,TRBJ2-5,CASSRNEGMETQYF,TGTGCCAGCAGCCGGAATGAGGGGATGGAGACCCAGTACTTC
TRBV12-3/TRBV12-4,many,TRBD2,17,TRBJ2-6,CASSLSGRPTGANVLTF,TGTGCCAGCAGCCTTAGCGGGAGACCTACTGGGGCCAACGTCCTGACTTTC
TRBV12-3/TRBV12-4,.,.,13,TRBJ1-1,CASSLAGLPGAFF,TGTGCCAGCAGTTTAGCAGGGTTACCTGGAGCTTTCTTT
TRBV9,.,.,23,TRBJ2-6,CASSVAPAGLVPGLSSGANVLTF,TGTGCCAGCAGCGTAGCTCCTGCAGGGCTAGTACCAGGCCTTTCCTCTGGGGCCAACGTCCTGACTTTC
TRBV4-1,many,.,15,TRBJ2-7,CASSHTGTGGYEQYF,TGCGCCAGCAGCCACACCGGGACGGGTGGCTACGAGCAGTACTTC
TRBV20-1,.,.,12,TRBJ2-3,CSAPGVGDTQYF,TGCAGTGCCCCCGGGGTCGGAGATACGCAGTATTTT
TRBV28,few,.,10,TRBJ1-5,CASSGKPQHF,TGTGCCAGCAGTGGGAAGCCCCAGCATTTT
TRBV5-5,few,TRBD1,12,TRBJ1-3,CASGRDRETIYF,TGTGCCAGCGGTCGGGACAGGGAAACCATATATTTT
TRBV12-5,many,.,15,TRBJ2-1,CASGLGSVTFDEQFF,TGTGCTAGTGGTTTGGGTAGCGTGACCTTTGATGAGCAGTTCTTC
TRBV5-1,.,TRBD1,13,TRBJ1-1,CASSIQGDTEAFF,TGCGCCAGCAGCATCCAGGGGGACACTGAAGCTTTCTTT